This TCR beta chain originates from a study of cytomegalovirus exposure and HLA in healthy donors. Broader study findings: As a later analysis showed, a missense DCLRE1C variant was linked to trimming of TCR beta V- and J-genes.

This PCR relied on a set of 60 Vbeta primers and 13 Jbeta primers. This table comes from immunoSEQ multiplex PCR, and its TCRdb copy is limited to in-frame clones, with some not included. This sample yields under 150,000 clones, of which 80% to 85% are seen a single time; about 1% belongs to the top ten. In germline, CDR1 is SGHTA, CDR2 FQGNSA. V dropped 5 bases and J dropped 0 bases, with 8 bases sitting between them. CDR3 length: 14 residues. As for this clone: What it recognizes is unknown.

The sample taken for sequencing was PBMCs. The rearrangement joins TRBV7-2 to TRBJ1-3; D is undetermined. This sequence originates from a boy between 5 and 17 years old in good health and CMV-seronegative. This chain's CDR3 is CASSPEGSGNTIYF. CDR3 sequence (DNA): TGTGCCAGCAGCCCCGAGGGCTCTGGAAACACCATATATTTT.